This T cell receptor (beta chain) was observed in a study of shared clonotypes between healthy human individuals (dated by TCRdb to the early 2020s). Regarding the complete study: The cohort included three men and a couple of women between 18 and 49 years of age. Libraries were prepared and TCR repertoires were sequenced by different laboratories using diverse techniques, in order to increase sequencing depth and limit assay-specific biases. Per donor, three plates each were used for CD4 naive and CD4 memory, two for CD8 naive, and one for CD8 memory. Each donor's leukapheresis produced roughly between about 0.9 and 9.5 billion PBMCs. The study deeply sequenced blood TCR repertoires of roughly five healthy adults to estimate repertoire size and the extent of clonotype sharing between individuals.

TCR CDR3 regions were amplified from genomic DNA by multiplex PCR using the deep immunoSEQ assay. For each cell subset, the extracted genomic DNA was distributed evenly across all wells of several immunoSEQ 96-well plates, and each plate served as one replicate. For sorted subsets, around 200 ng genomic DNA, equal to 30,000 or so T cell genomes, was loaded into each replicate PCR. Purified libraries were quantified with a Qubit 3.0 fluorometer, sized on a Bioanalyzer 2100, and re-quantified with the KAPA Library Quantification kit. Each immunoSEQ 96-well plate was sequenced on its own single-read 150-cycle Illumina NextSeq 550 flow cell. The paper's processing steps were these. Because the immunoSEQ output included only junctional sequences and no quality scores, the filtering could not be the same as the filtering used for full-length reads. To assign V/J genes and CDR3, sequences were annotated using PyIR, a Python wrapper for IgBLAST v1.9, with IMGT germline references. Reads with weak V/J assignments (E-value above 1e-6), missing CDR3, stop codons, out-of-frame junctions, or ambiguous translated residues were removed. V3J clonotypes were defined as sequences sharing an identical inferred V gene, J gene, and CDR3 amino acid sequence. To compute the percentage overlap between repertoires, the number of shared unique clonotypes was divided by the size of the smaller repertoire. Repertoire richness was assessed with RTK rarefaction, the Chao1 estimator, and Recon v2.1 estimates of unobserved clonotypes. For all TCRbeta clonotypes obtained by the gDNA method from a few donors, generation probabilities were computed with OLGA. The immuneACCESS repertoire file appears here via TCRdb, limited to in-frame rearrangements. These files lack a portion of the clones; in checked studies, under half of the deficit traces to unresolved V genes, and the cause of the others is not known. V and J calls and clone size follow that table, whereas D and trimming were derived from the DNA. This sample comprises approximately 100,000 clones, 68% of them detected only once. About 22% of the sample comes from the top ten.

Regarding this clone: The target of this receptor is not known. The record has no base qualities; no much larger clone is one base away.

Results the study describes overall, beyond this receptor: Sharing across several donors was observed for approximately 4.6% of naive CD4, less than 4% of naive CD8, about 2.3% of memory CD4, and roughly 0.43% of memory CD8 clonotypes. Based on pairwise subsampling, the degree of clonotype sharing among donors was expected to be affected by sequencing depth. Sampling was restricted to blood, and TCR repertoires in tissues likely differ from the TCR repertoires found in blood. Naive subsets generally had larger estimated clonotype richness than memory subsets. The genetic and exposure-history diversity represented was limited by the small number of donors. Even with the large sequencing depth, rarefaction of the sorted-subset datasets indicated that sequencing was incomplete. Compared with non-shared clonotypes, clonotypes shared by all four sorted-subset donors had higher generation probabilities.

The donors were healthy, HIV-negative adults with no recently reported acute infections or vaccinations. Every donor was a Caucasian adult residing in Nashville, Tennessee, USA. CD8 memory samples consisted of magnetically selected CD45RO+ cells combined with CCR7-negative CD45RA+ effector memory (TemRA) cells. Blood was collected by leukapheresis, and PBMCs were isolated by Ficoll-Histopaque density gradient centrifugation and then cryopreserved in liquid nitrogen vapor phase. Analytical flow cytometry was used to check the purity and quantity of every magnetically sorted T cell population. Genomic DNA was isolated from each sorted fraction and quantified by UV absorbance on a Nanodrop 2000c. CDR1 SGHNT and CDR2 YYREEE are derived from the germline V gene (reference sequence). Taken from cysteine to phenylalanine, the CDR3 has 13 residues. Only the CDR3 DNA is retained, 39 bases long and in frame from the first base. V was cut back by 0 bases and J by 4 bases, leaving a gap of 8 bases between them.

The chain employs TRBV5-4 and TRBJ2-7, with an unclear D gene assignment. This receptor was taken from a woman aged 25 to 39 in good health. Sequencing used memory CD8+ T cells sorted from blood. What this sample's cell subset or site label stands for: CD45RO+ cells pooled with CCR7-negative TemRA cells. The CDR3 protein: CASSLAPQYEQYF. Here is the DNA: TGTGCCAGCAGCTTGGCTCCCCAATACGAGCAGTACTTC.